This TCR beta chain was obtained from a study of regulatory T cells in long-lasting Graves disease. Notes on the study in general: Persistent disease preferred TRBV28, TRBJ1-2 and TRBJ2-5; new disease, TRBV20-1 and TRBJ2-1. TCR diversity was lower in persistent than newly diagnosed Graves' disease.

Indicated time point: persistent/refractory GD, antithyroid drugs over 5 years with positive TRAb. RNA from PBMCs was the source of the TCR library. This CDR3 is 15 amino acids long. Germline V lookup: CDR1 SEHNR, CDR2 FQNEAQ (reference sequence). J was trimmed by 5 bases and V by 6 bases; bases with no gene match: 8. There are many counts of this clonotype. What it binds is unknown. For TCR beta, libraries came from iRepertoire HTBI primers and Arm-PCR of CDR3 regions. In TCRdb, the multiplex PCR reads were re-called with MiXCR into one record per CDR3 protein. The sample holds approximately 500,000 distinct CDR3 sequences, about 22% seen once.

The chain combines TRBV7-9 with TRBJ2-2; 8 bases line up with TRBD2. Sequences were derived from peripheral blood mononuclear cells (PBMCs), sampled when the disease was refractory, from a patient treated with antithyroid drugs. The origin of this receptor is a female donor with Graves disease. CDR3 sequence: CASRAGTRITGELFF. In DNA form, the CDR3 reads TGTGCCAGCAGGGCCGGGACTAGGATTACCGGGGAGCTGTTTTTT.